The 17 T cell receptor beta chains in this list originate from one sample, sequenced in a study of CD8+ T cells in alopecia areata. As for treatment: oral pan-JAK inhibitor, 5-10 mg twice daily. Isolated RNA was reverse transcribed into cDNA used as the sequencing template. The data were produced by immunoSEQ multiplex PCR, yet TCRdb's version contains in-frame clones alone and is incomplete. Altogether about 200,000 clones are present, nearly 60% being singletons, with the ten largest covering roughly 5%. Sample: CD4+ T cells sorted from blood, taken at week 24, from a patient treated with tofacitinib. These receptors were taken from a human donor with alopecia areata.

The chain combines TRBV16 with TRBJ2-1; 12 bases match TRBD2. Trimming removed 0 bases from V and 5 bases from J; junction bases left unmatched: 8. This CDR3 is 18 amino acids long. Germline V lookup: CDR1 KGHSY, CDR2 FQNENV. CDR3 loop: CASSQSRLAGGTNNEQFF. In DNA form, the CDR3 reads TGTGCCAGCAGCCAATCGCGCCTAGCGGGGGGGACAAACAATGAGCAGTTCTTC.

The CDR3 loop reads CASSQSLSGVGGEGAYEQYF. As DNA, the CDR3 is TGCGCCAGCAGTCAATCTTTATCAGGAGTAGGGGGCGAAGGGGCCTACGAGCAGTACTTC. The V gene is TRBV23-1, the J gene TRBJ2-7; TRBD1 agrees at 7 bases. TRBV23-1 counts as an open reading frame of uncertain function. V shed 0 bases and J 2 bases; nucleotides not matched to a gene: 19. The CDR3 loop spans 20 amino acids.

The CDR3 region is CASSPRRGKGTDTQYF. CDR3 DNA: TGTGCCAGCAGCCCTCGCCGCGGGAAGGGCACAGATACGCAGTATTTT. The gene calls are TRBV9 and TRBJ2-3; D perhaps matches TRBD2 (6 bases). The CDR3 has 16 amino acids. Germline CDR1 and CDR2: SGDLS and YYNGEE. V was clipped by 4 bases and J by 1 base, with 16 bases between them.

This clone was counted a single time. The chain uses TRBV9 and TRBJ1-2; D gene ambiguous. The CDR3 covers 11 residues. Germline CDR1 and CDR2: SGDLS and YYNGEE. The V and J ends lost 4 bases and 3 bases respectively, with 4 bases between them. CDR3 in amino acids: CASSTYYGYTF. In DNA form, the CDR3 reads TGTGCCAGCAGCACCTACTATGGCTACACCTTC.

There are a few counts of this clone. J is TRBJ1-1 and V is TRBV7-6; the match to TRBD1 covers 10 bases. The V gene end was trimmed by 3 bases and the J gene end by 11 bases; junction bases not matched to a gene: 3. The CDR3 contains 12 residues. Germline V gives CDR1 SGHVS, CDR2 FNYEAQ. The CDR3 protein is CASSLGTGEAFF. CDR3 nucleotides: TGTGCCAGCAGCTTGGGGACAGGGGAGGCTTTCTTT.

J is TRBJ2-5 and V is TRBV28; 7 positions match TRBD1. V shed 3 bases and J 1 base; nucleotides not matched to a gene: 8. The length of the CDR3 is 16 residues. Looked up from germline, CDR1 is MDHEN and CDR2 is SYDVKM. Here the CDR3 reads CASSLTTGQIQETQYF. CDR3 DNA: TGTGCCAGCAGTTTGACCACGGGACAGATCCAAGAGACCCAGTACTTC. Looking up the rest from reference TRBV28 and TRBJ2-5 gives the full variable domain: DVKVTQSSRYLVKRTGEKVFLECVQDMDHENMFWYRQDPGLGLRLIYFSYDVKMKEKGDIPEGYSVSREKKERFSLILESASTNQTSMYLCASSLTTGQIQETQYFGPGTRLLVL.

The chain is built from TRBV19 and TRBJ2-5; 8 nucleotides line up with TRBD1. The CDR3 is 17 amino acids. V dropped 3 bases and J dropped 5; count of bases not matched to a gene: 14. Germline lookup yields CDR1 LNHDA and CDR2 SQIVND (reference sequence). CDR3 protein: CASSIGGGQGILETQYF. As DNA, the CDR3 is TGTGCCAGTAGTATTGGCGGTGGACAGGGAATTCTGGAGACCCAGTACTTC.

CDR3 sequence: CASNGTPKTTNYGYTF. CDR3 coding DNA: TGCGCCAGCAACGGGACTCCTAAAACCACTAACTATGGCTACACCTTC. The chain combines TRBV23-1 with TRBJ1-2, with D possibly being TRBD1 (5 bases). TRBV23-1 is an open reading frame whose function is uncertain. The CDR3 is 16 amino acids. Trimming pared 7 bases from V and 0 bases from J, leaving 18 bases between.

The chain is built from TRBV11-2 and TRBJ2-2; D remains unclear. Germline CDR1 SGHAT, CDR2 FQNNGV. The CDR3 totals 14 residues. Trimming removed 2 bases from V and 5 bases from J, with 9 bases in between. The CDR3 region is CASSLHWRTGELFF. CDR3 in DNA: TGTGCCAGCAGCTTACACTGGCGGACCGGGGAGCTGTTTTTT. Looking up the rest from reference TRBV11-2 and TRBJ2-2 gives the full variable domain: EAGVAQSPRYKIIEKRQSVAFWCNPISGHATLYWYQQILGQGPKLLIQFQNNGVVDDSQLPKDRFSAERLKGVDSTLKIQPAKLEDSAVYLCASSLHWRTGELFFGEGSRLTVL.

This chain connects TRBV29-1 to TRBJ1-4; the D gene is possibly TRBD1 (6 bases). Deletions cut 4 bases from V and 3 bases from J, with 12 bases between. In germline, CDR1 is SQVTM, CDR2 ANQGSEA. The length of the CDR3 is 14 residues. CDR3 sequence: CSVAHRAANEKLFF. In nucleotides, the CDR3 is TGCAGCGTTGCCCACAGGGCTGCTAATGAAAAACTGTTTTTT. Based on the CDR3 plus reference TRBV29-1 and TRBJ1-4, the full variable domain is SAVISQKPSRDICQRGTSLTIQCQVDSQVTMMFWYRQQPGQSLTLIATANQGSEATYESGFVIDKFPISRPNLTFSTLTVSNMSPEDSSIYLCSVAHRAANEKLFFGSGTQLSVL.

The sample holds a few counts of this clone. Other nucleotide sequences from this sample produce the same CDR3. The rearrangement links TRBV30 to TRBJ2-5; D call uncertain. CDR1 is GTSNPN and CDR2 is SVGIG in the germline V gene (reference sequence). This CDR3 has 13 residues. The germline V and J ends were trimmed by 0 bases and 5 bases, with 10 bases remaining between them. CDR3 in DNA: TGTGCCTGGAGTGTACGGGTACGCGAGACCCAGTACTTC. This encodes CAWSVRVRETQYF. Full variable domain (missing parts from reference TRBV30 and TRBJ2-5): SQTIHQWPATLVQPVGSPLSLECTVEGTSNPNLYWYRQAAGRGLQLLFYSVGIGQISSEVPQNLSASRPQDRQFILSSKKLLLSDSGFYLCAWSVRVRETQYFGPGTRLLVL.

A note on this clone: Other nucleotide sequences from this sample produce the same CDR3. V usage is TRBV27 and J usage is TRBJ2-7, with a possible D match to TRBD1 (6 bases). Germline V gives CDR1 MNHEY, CDR2 SMNVEV (reference sequence). The CDR3 is made up of 13 amino acids. V lost 6 bases, J lost 1 base, and 10 bases lay in between. DNA for the CDR3: TGTGCCAGCAGCCTAGGGGGTTCCTACGAGCAGTACTTC. Translation: CASSLGGSYEQYF.

This clone was counted a few times. The chain has TRBV9 and TRBJ2-1; 9 nucleotides align to TRBD2. CDR1 is SGDLS, CDR2 YYNGEE, per germline. The CDR3 length is 15 residues. Losses at the gene ends were 3 bases for V and 4 bases for J; bases not matched to a gene: 5. The CDR3 DNA sequence: TGTGCCAGCAGCGCGCGACTAGCGGAGTACAATGAGCAGTTCTTC. Translated, it gives CASSARLAEYNEQFF.

This clone appeared a single time. This chain uses TRBV5-1 with TRBJ2-7, with 9 bases that match TRBD1. From germline, CDR1 is SGHRS and CDR2 YFSETQ. V gave up 0 bases and J gave up 7 bases; unmatched junction bases: 5. This CDR3 spans 14 amino acids. CDR3 in DNA: TGCGCCAGCAGCTTGGTTGGGACAGGGAGGGAGCAGTACTTC. Translating it yields CASSLVGTGREQYF. Based on the CDR3 plus reference TRBV5-1 and TRBJ2-7, the full variable domain is KAGVTQTPRYLIKTRGQQVTLSCSPISGHRSVSWYQQTPGQGLQFLFEYFSETQRNKGNFPGRFSGRQFSNSRSEMNVSTLELGDSALYLCASSLVGTGREQYFGPGTRLTVT.

This clone showed up just once. The rearrangement uses TRBV30 and TRBJ1-5, with TRBD1 as a possible D gene (5 bases). In germline, CDR1 is GTSNPN, CDR2 SVGIG (reference sequence). This CDR3 is 13 amino acids long. Trimming pared 1 base from V and 5 bases from J, leaving 9 bases between. CDR3 in DNA: TGTGCCTGGAGTGAGGGGTTGGATCAGCCCCAGCATTTT. Translation: CAWSEGLDQPQHF. Combining the CDR3 with reference TRBV30 and TRBJ1-5 gives the whole variable domain SQTIHQWPATLVQPVGSPLSLECTVEGTSNPNLYWYRQAAGRGLQLLFYSVGIGQISSEVPQNLSASRPQDRQFILSSKKLLLSDSGFYLCAWSEGLDQPQHFGDGTRLSIL.

The chain uses TRBV15 and TRBJ2-2; D possibly corresponds to TRBD1 (6 bases). The CDR3 sequence is 17 residues long. Deletions cut 1 base from V and 2 bases from J, with 14 bases between. Looked up from germline, CDR1 is LNHNV and CDR2 is YYDKDF (reference sequence). CDR3 sequence reads: CATSRGGGPLNTGELFF. The DNA for the CDR3 is TGTGCCACCAGCAGAGGTGGGGGCCCTCTTAACACCGGGGAGCTGTTTTTT.

The V and J genes are TRBV7-8 and TRBJ2-7, with TRBD2 identical over 8 bases. From germline, CDR1 is SGHVS and CDR2 FQNEAQ. The CDR3 consists of 14 residues. The V gene end was trimmed by 5 bases and the J gene end by 1 base; junction bases not matched to a gene: 4. DNA of the CDR3: TGTGCCAGCAGCACGAGCGGGGGATCCTACGAGCAGTACTTC. The encoded protein is CASSTSGGSYEQYF.